The 29 T cell receptor beta chains in this list originate from one sample, sequenced in a study of T-cell reconstitution after alpha-beta-depleted transplantation in children. Researchers prepared the TCRbeta library using unique molecular identifiers, the study reports. MiXCR, applied by TCRdb to the PCR reads, yields one record per CDR3 protein. The sample shows approximately 500,000 distinct CDR3 sequences, 8% to 11% of them seen only once. This specimen was PBMCs, taken before TCRalphabeta/CD19-depleted stem cell transplant. These receptors were taken from a child aged 2-15 years with inherited bone marrow failure, due to receive a stem cell transplant.

This clonotype turned up a few times. This chain connects TRBV12-3 or TRBV12-4 to TRBJ2-7; D is uncertain. CDR3 size: 14 residues. Trimming removed 5 bases at V and 3 bases at J, with 14 bases between. Here the CDR3 DNA reads TGTGCCAGCAGTCCTCATACTGCAAACTACGAGCAGTACTTC. Translated, it gives CASSPHTANYEQYF.

This clonotype has just a few counts. The chain carries TRBV20-1 and TRBJ2-7, with D perhaps TRBD1 (6 bases). The V end lost 3 bases, the J end lost 4 bases, and 13 bases lay between the germline ends. The germline V gene has CDR1 DFQATT and CDR2 SNEGSKA (reference sequence). The CDR3 extends over 13 amino acids. The CDR3 loop is CSARFRGDYEQYF. The DNA for the CDR3 is TGCAGTGCTAGGTTCAGGGGCGATTACGAGCAGTACTTC.

Notes on this clonotype: A much larger clone is a single base away; this may be a read error. It is likely a read error, because the conserved phenylalanine at the end of the CDR3 is missing. The chain is built from TRBV4-3 and TRBJ2-5; D may be TRBD1 (6 bases). V lost 0 bases, J lost 2 bases, and 10 bases lay in between. Germline V lookup: CDR1 LGHNA, CDR2 YSLEER. The CDR3 covers 15 residues. The CDR3 DNA is TGCGCCAGCAGCCAAGAACGGGACACGCAAGAGACCCAGTACTTA. The encoded protein is CASSQERDTQETQYL.

This clonotype was detected many times. The CDR3 region is CASSPKPSRTGRTDTQYF. The CDR3, as DNA: TGTGCCAGCAGTCCGAAACCATCCCGGACAGGTCGCACAGATACGCAGTATTTT. The gene calls are TRBV28 and TRBJ2-3; 7 nucleotides line up with TRBD1. Germline V gene lookup returns CDR1 MDHEN and CDR2 SYDVKM. This CDR3 spans 18 amino acids. V lost 5 bases to trimming and J lost 1 base; unmatched junction nucleotides: 15.

This clonotype was seen repeatedly, ten times or more. The rearrangement joins TRBV12-5 to TRBJ2-7; D remains ambiguous. The CDR3 runs 9 residues. The V gene's germline CDR1 is LGHNT and CDR2 FRNRAP. V lost 10 bases and J lost 3, with 4 bases in between. Written as DNA, the CDR3 is TGTGCTAAGGACTACGAGCAGTACTTC. Protein sequence: CAKDYEQYF.

This clonotype was recorded many times. The gene calls are TRBV28 and TRBJ2-1, with D hard to call. V lost 5 bases and J lost 7, with 12 bases in between. CDR1 is MDHEN, CDR2 SYDVKM, per germline. This CDR3 contains 13 residues. CDR3 sequence: CASSGALANEQFF. CDR3 in DNA: TGTGCCAGCAGTGGAGCCTTAGCAAATGAGCAGTTCTTC.

A word on this clonotype: Compared with germline, one end of the junction differs, possibly owing to a read error. The CDR3 loop reads CASSDRGSNQPQRF. For the CDR3, the DNA is TGTGCCAGCAGTGACCGGGGAAGCAATCAGCCCCAGCGTTTT. The chain carries TRBV6-1 and TRBJ1-5; D gene unclear. Germline CDR1 is MNHNS and CDR2 is SASEGT. The CDR3 spans 14 residues.

At least ten counts were recorded for this clonotype. The rearrangement uses TRBV2 and TRBJ2-1; D is uncertain. Deletions cut 6 bases from V and 8 bases from J, with 17 bases between. Germline loops: CDR1 SNHLY, CDR2 FYNNEI. This CDR3 has 14 amino acids. The CDR3: CASSHRSSRYEQFF. The CDR3 DNA reads as TGTGCCAGCAGCCACCGGAGTTCTCGCTATGAGCAGTTCTTC.

This clonotype was picked up many times. J is TRBJ2-1 and V is TRBV12-3 or TRBV12-4; TRBD2 aligns across 11 bases. J was trimmed by 5 bases and V by 6 bases; bases with no gene match: 12. The CDR3 extends over 17 amino acids. The CDR3 spells CASSFLSGRAGHNEQFF. The CDR3 region has the DNA TGTGCCAGCAGCTTTCTTAGCGGGAGGGCGGGCCACAATGAGCAGTTCTTC.

This clonotype was counted between two and nine times. This chain's CDR3 is CASEDRGLMNTEAFF. DNA of the CDR3: TGTGCCAGCGAAGACAGGGGGCTTATGAACACTGAAGCTTTCTTT. The rearrangement uses TRBV6-2 or TRBV6-3 and TRBJ1-1; 10 bases map to TRBD1. The germline gives CDR1 MNHEY, CDR2 SVGEGT. CDR3 length: 15 amino acids. Germline trimming cut 8 bases from V and 0 bases from J; bases unmatched to any gene: 6.

The gene calls are TRBV12-3 or TRBV12-4 and TRBJ2-5, with D perhaps TRBD1 (6 bases). The CDR3 length is 17 residues. Trimming pared 6 bases from V and 5 bases from J, leaving 25 bases between. CDR3 DNA sequence: TGTGCCAGCAGACCTCCCATCGCAGGGGTCTATGGGGAGACCCAGTACTTC. Amino acids: CASRPPIAGVYGETQYF.

This clonotype was counted at least ten times. The V gene is TRBV27, the J gene TRBJ2-1, with 12 bases identical to TRBD2. This CDR3 has 15 residues. Germline V gene data show CDR1 as MNHEY and CDR2 as SMNVEV (reference sequence). V lost 7 bases and J lost 5; bases outside the gene matches: 6. CDR3 nucleotide sequence: TGTGCCAGCAACCCGACTAGCGGGGGAAACAATGAGCAGTTCTTC. Its protein is CASNPTSGGNNEQFF.

This clonotype was seen a few times. This rearrangement joins TRBV6-2 or TRBV6-3 to TRBJ2-6; possibly TRBD1 for D (6 bases). This CDR3 has 16 residues. Germline values: CDR1 MNHEY, CDR2 SVGEGT. V was cut by 5 bases and J by 4 bases, with 15 bases left in between. CDR3 DNA sequence: TGTGCCAGCAGTCCTGGAACAGGGAAGGGGGCCAACGTCCTGACTTTC. It codes for CASSPGTGKGANVLTF.

This clonotype appeared many times. The chain is built from TRBV6-5 and TRBJ2-7; TRBD1 is a possible D gene (6 bases). Germline V gene sequence: CDR1 MNHEY, CDR2 SVGAGI. Trimming left V 0 bases short and J 3 bases short, with 9 bases between. The length of the CDR3 is 14 residues. The CDR3 is CASSYSTGYYEQYF. CDR3 DNA: TGTGCCAGCAGTTACTCGACAGGTTACTACGAGCAGTACTTC.

The chain couples TRBV7-2 to TRBJ2-7; 10 bases map to TRBD1. The V segment lost 5 bases and the J segment 5 bases; nucleotides outside the gene matches: 6. The germline V gene encodes CDR1 SGHTA and CDR2 FQGNSA. The CDR3 covers 14 residues. CDR3 loop: CASSAGQGMDEQYF. In DNA, the CDR3 is TGTGCCAGCAGCGCGGGACAGGGGATGGACGAGCAGTACTTC.

This chain joins TRBV5-4 and TRBJ1-2, with 7 positions matching TRBD1. In germline, CDR1 is SGHNT, CDR2 YYREEE (reference sequence). The CDR3 is 14 residues long. Trimming took 0 bases from V and 6 from J; bases not matched to a gene: 5. The CDR3 DNA reads TGTGCCAGCAGCTTGGCCGGGACAGAAGATGGCTACACCTTC. It is translated as CASSLAGTEDGYTF.

This clonotype has a count of ten or more. The chain joins TRBV12-3 or TRBV12-4 to TRBJ2-1; D ambiguous. V lost 3 bases to trimming and J lost 0 bases, with 9 bases between them. The CDR3 runs to 15 residues. CDR3 bases: TGTGCCAGCAGTTTTGGCCAGAACTCCTACAATGAGCAGTTCTTC. The encoded protein is CASSFGQNSYNEQFF.

Notes on this clonotype: Given a much more abundant clone one base away, this may be a read error. The chain carries TRBV7-9 and TRBJ2-1, with 8 bases fitting TRBD2. Per germline, CDR1 SEHNR and CDR2 FQNEAQ (reference sequence). The J segment lost 8 bases and the V segment lost 6 bases, leaving 6 bases of the junction unmatched. The CDR3 extends over 13 amino acids. CDR3 sequence reads: CASRREAFHEQFF. CDR3 nucleotides: TGTGCCAGCAGGCGGGAGGCTTTCCATGAGCAGTTCTTC.

This clonotype was recorded many times. J is TRBJ2-2 and V is TRBV7-2; 7 bases agree with TRBD2. Germline CDR1 SGHTA, CDR2 FQGNSA. The V segment lost 1 base and the J segment 5 bases; nucleotides outside the gene matches: 10. The CDR3 is made up of 17 amino acids. The CDR3 region is CASSLVVHGLGTGELFF. CDR3 DNA: TGTGCCAGCAGCTTAGTCGTTCACGGACTAGGTACCGGGGAGCTGTTTTTT.

The gene calls are TRBV18 and TRBJ1-2; 7 bases align to TRBD1. The junction had 7 bases not matched to a gene; V was cut back by 5 bases and J by 4 bases. Germline CDR1 KGHSH, CDR2 LQKENI. The CDR3 is 14 amino acids. The CDR3 nucleotides read TGTGCCAGCTCAACTAGGGACAGAAGCTATGGCTACACCTTC. Encoded protein: CASSTRDRSYGYTF.

The chain has TRBV30 and TRBJ2-1, with D perhaps matching TRBD2 (6 bases). V lost 4 bases and J 6 bases, leaving 10 bases between the germline ends. This CDR3 region has 12 residues. CDR1 and CDR2 (germline): GTSNPN, SVGIG (reference sequence). The CDR3 loop reads CAWTGLSNEQFF. CDR3 in DNA: TGTGCCTGGACGGGACTTTCCAATGAGCAGTTCTTC.

This clonotype was observed at least ten times. The rearrangement links TRBV10-3 to TRBJ1-2; D gene unclear. The CDR3 has 16 amino acids. With 0 bases removed from V and 0 bases from J, the gap between germline ends came to 11 bases. In germline, CDR1 is ENHRY, CDR2 SYGVKD. CDR3 in DNA: TGTGCCATCAGTGAGTCGCCGTTGATAGCTAACTATGGCTACACCTTC. It yields the protein CAISESPLIANYGYTF.

This clonotype was seen more than once but under ten times. The chain has TRBV23-1 and TRBJ2-5; D is unresolved. TRBV23-1 has ORF status, its function being uncertain. This CDR3 spans 11 amino acids. V lost 6 bases to trimming and J lost 6 bases, with 8 bases between them. CDR3 nucleotide sequence: TGCGCCAGCAGACACGCTAAGACCCAGTACTTC. Its protein is CASRHAKTQYF.

This clonotype came up many times. The chain combines TRBV20-1 with TRBJ1-5; D perhaps matches TRBD1 (5 bases). Germline CDR1 and CDR2: DFQATT and SNEGSKA (reference sequence). The CDR3 consists of 14 residues. The ends were cut back, 6 bases at V and 0 bases at J, with 12 bases in the middle. The CDR3 loop reads CSALQVNSNQPQHF. The CDR3 DNA sequence: TGCAGTGCGCTACAGGTTAATAGCAATCAGCCCCAGCATTTT.

The sample holds many counts of this clonotype. The gene calls are TRBV10-3 and TRBJ2-6; 10 nucleotides agree with TRBD1. CDR1 ENHRY and CDR2 SYGVKD come from the germline V gene. The CDR3 loop spans 18 amino acids. After removal of 3 bases from V and 1 base from J, the junction contained 6 bases not matched to a gene. In nucleotides, the CDR3 is TGTGCCATCAGTGAACATATGGACAGGGGGTCTGGGGCCAACGTCCTGACTTTC. Translating gives CAISEHMDRGSGANVLTF.

CDR3 DNA: TGTGCCAGCAGTTTATTCGCTAGCGGTTCCTACGAGCAGTACTTC. As protein: CASSLFASGSYEQYF. J is TRBJ2-7 and V is TRBV12-3 or TRBV12-4, with TRBD2 matching 7 bases. V shed 2 bases and J 1 base; nucleotides not matched to a gene: 5. The CDR3 spans 15 residues.

The sample holds a few counts of this clonotype. V usage is TRBV4-1 and J usage is TRBJ2-5; TRBD2 matches 9 bases. The CDR3 totals 17 residues. The V and J ends lost 0 bases and 1 base, in that order; junction bases with no gene match: 6. Germline V gene lookup returns CDR1 MGHRA and CDR2 YSYEKL. The chain's CDR3 is CASSQDGVAGVQETQYF. CDR3 nucleotides: TGCGCCAGCAGCCAAGATGGGGTAGCGGGAGTCCAAGAGACCCAGTACTTC.

At least ten counts were recorded for this clonotype. This rearrangement joins TRBV4-1 to TRBJ1-2, with D unclear. Germline-derived CDR1 and CDR2 are MGHRA and YSYEKL. This CDR3 has 17 residues. The V end lost 0 bases, the J end lost 1 base, and 15 bases lay between the germline ends. CDR3 sequence: CASSQDGEQTYNYGYTF. CDR3 nucleotide sequence: TGCGCCAGCAGCCAAGATGGGGAACAGACCTATAACTATGGCTACACCTTC.

There are a few counts of this clonotype. The V and J genes are TRBV20-1 and TRBJ1-5; 7 bases align to TRBD1. The trim removed 0 bases at V and 3 bases at J, leaving 8 bases unmatched. The length of the CDR3 is 16 residues. The germline gives CDR1 DFQATT, CDR2 SNEGSKA (reference sequence). CDR3 nucleotides: TGCAGTGCTAGAGATCCAGGGACAGCATTCAATCAGCCCCAGCATTTT. Translated, it gives CSARDPGTAFNQPQHF.